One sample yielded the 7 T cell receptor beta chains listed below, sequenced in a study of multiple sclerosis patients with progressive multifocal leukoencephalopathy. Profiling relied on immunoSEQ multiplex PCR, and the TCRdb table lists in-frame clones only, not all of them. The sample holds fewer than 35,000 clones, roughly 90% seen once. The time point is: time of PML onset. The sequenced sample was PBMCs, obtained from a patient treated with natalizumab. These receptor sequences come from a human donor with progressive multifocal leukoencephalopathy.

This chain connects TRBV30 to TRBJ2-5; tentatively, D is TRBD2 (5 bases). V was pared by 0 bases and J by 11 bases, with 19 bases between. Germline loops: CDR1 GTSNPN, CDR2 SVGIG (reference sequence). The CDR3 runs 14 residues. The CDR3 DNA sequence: TGTGCCTGGAGTGTCAGTCCGGGATCTGGGGAGCAGTACTTC. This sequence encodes CAWSVSPGSGEQYF.

The CDR3 here is CASSLSGSSYNEQFF. The CDR3 DNA reads as TGCGCCAGCAGCCTTAGCGGGAGCTCCTACAATGAGCAGTTCTTC. This chain connects TRBV5-1 to TRBJ2-1, with 9 bases matching TRBD2. V lost 4 bases to trimming and J lost 0 bases; unmatched junction nucleotides: 2. The CDR3 spans 15 residues. Germline V lookup: CDR1 SGHRS, CDR2 YFSETQ.

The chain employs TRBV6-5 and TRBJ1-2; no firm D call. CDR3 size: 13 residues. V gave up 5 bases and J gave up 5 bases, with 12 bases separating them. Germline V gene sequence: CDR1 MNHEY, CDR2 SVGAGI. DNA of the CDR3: TGTGCCAGCAGTCCCCCCATCTTTTATGGCTACACCTTC. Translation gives CASSPPIFYGYTF.

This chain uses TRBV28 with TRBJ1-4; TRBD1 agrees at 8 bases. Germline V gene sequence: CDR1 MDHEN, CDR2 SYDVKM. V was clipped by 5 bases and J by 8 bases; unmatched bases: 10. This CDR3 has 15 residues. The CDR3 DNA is TGTGCCAGCAGTATAACAGGGGGGATACGGGAAAAACTGTTTTTT. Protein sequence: CASSITGGIREKLFF. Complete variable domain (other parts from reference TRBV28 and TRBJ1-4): DVKVTQSSRYLVKRTGEKVFLECVQDMDHENMFWYRQDPGLGLRLIYFSYDVKMKEKGDIPEGYSVSREKKERFSLILESASTNQTSMYLCASSITGGIREKLFFGSGTQLSVL.

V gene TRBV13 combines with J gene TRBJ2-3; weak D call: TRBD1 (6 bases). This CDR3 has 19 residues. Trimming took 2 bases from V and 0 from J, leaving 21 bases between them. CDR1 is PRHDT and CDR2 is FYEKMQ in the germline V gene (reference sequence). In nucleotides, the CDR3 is TGTGCCAGCAGCTTAAAGACGGGGACAAGACCCTCTAGCACAGATACGCAGTATTTT. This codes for CASSLKTGTRPSSTDTQYF. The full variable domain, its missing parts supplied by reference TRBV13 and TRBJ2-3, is AAGVIQSPRHLIKEKRETATLKCYPIPRHDTVYWYQQGPGQDPQFLISFYEKMQSDKGSIPDRFSAQQFSDYHSELNMSSLELGDSALYFCASSLKTGTRPSSTDTQYFGPGTRLTVL.

The CDR3: CASSMGQGTGQPQHF. Here the CDR3 DNA reads TGTGCCAGTAGTATGGGACAGGGAACGGGTCAGCCCCAGCATTTT. The chain combines TRBV19 with TRBJ1-5; TRBD1 aligns across 9 bases. V lost 3 bases and J lost 6; bases outside the gene matches: 6. The CDR3 has 15 amino acids. The germline gives CDR1 LNHDA, CDR2 SQIVND (reference sequence).

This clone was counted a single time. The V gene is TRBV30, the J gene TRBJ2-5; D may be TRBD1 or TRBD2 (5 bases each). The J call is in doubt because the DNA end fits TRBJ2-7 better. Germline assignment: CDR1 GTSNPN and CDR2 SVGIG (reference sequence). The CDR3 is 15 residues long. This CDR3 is CAWSVRAPGHGEQYF. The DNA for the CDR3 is TGTGCCTGGAGTGTACGGGCCCCGGGGCACGGCGAGCAGTACTTC.